These 22 T cell receptor beta chains originate from one sample sequenced in a study of cytomegalovirus exposure and HLA in healthy donors. Primers for the PCR totalled 60 Vbeta and 13 Jbeta. The method was immunoSEQ multiplex PCR; TCRdb's version includes in-frame clones alone and lacks a portion of them. Here the sample spans 150,000 or so clones, around 82% being singletons. The sequenced sample consisted of PBMCs. Receptors were obtained from a boy under 10 years old in good health and CMV-seronegative.

This rearrangement joins TRBV5-1 to TRBJ2-1; TRBD2 matches at 8 bases. The J segment lost 6 bases and the V segment lost 0 bases, leaving 5 bases of the junction unmatched. This CDR3 is built from 15 residues. Germline V gene sequence: CDR1 SGHRS, CDR2 YFSETQ. The CDR3 is CASSLGETSVNEQFF. As DNA, the CDR3 is TGCGCCAGCAGCTTGGGTGAGACTAGCGTCAATGAGCAGTTCTTC.

This clone was counted a few times. The chain has TRBV7-9 and TRBJ1-5, with D possibly TRBD1 on 6 matching bases. The CDR3 spans 15 residues. Germline V gene data show CDR1 as SEHNR and CDR2 as FQNEAQ (reference sequence). Trimming shortened V by 1 base and J by 1 base, and 8 bases separated the two germline ends. The CDR3 coding sequence is TGTGCCAGCAGCTTAGGGGACACCAGCAATCAGCCCCAGCATTTT. Amino acid sequence: CASSLGDTSNQPQHF.

Details on this clone: Other nucleotide sequences in the sample specify the same CDR3. The V and J genes are TRBV5-4 and TRBJ1-1; D gene ambiguous. Per germline, CDR1 SGHNT and CDR2 YYREEE (reference sequence). The CDR3 covers 13 residues. V dropped 3 bases and J dropped 1 base, with 7 bases sitting between them. CDR3 region: CASSSTGNTEAFF. As DNA, the CDR3 is TGTGCCAGCAGCTCCACCGGGAACACTGAAGCTTTCTTT.

J is TRBJ2-7 and V is TRBV5-1; perhaps TRBD1 as D (6 bases). Trimming stripped 2 bases from V and 3 bases from J, with 15 bases between. Germline loops: CDR1 SGHRS, CDR2 YFSETQ. The CDR3 length is 15 residues. The CDR3 nucleotides are TGCGCCAGCAGCTTATTACAGGGCCCTATCTACGAGCAGTACTTC. Amino acid sequence: CASSLLQGPIYEQYF.

This clone was counted a single time. This chain connects TRBV6-6 to TRBJ1-5; 7 positions match TRBD1. CDR3 size: 14 residues. J was trimmed by 7 bases and V by 7 bases; bases with no gene match: 10. The germline CDR1 and CDR2 sequences are MNHNY and SVGAGI (reference sequence). This CDR3 reads CASTSQGIGQPQHF. The CDR3 DNA reads as TGTGCCAGCACCTCACAGGGGATCGGGCAGCCCCAGCATTTT.

This clone was observed once. This chain joins TRBV19 and TRBJ2-6, with a tentative D call TRBD2 (5 bases). Trimming pared 6 bases from V and 0 bases from J, leaving 15 bases between. Germline V gene data show CDR1 as LNHDA and CDR2 as SQIVND (reference sequence). The CDR3 extends over 17 amino acids. CDR3 coding DNA: TGTGCCAGTAGCAGAGCGGCGGTCCACTCTGGGGCCAACGTCCTGACTTTC. This codes for CASSRAAVHSGANVLTF.

The chain employs TRBV5-1 and TRBJ1-3; D gene ambiguous. The CDR3 consists of 17 residues. The germline CDR1 and CDR2 sequences are SGHRS and YFSETQ. The V end was cut by 0 bases, the J end by 0 bases, with 13 bases between. CDR3 in amino acids: CASSLVGSRFSGNTIYF. The CDR3 bases are TGCGCCAGCAGCTTGGTTGGGAGTCGGTTCTCTGGAAACACCATATATTTT.

The chain carries TRBV29-1 and TRBJ2-1; weak D call: TRBD2 (5 bases). The CDR3 covers 15 residues. V gave up 1 base and J gave up 0 bases, with 10 bases separating them. Germline values: CDR1 SQVTM, CDR2 ANQGSEA. The CDR3 here is CSVEGTPRSYNEQFF. In nucleotides, the CDR3 is TGCAGCGTTGAAGGGACTCCTCGCTCCTACAATGAGCAGTTCTTC.

The V and J genes are TRBV6-5 and TRBJ2-6, with D uncertain. This CDR3 has 15 amino acids. Trimming left V 2 bases short and J 2 bases short, with 7 bases between. Germline V gene sequence: CDR1 MNHEY, CDR2 SVGAGI. CDR3: CASSYLTAGANVLTF. CDR3 in DNA: TGTGCCAGCAGTTACCTCACAGCTGGGGCCAACGTCCTGACTTTC.

The chain recombines TRBV4-2 with TRBJ2-5, with 12 positions matching TRBD2. The better agreement between TRBJ2-7 and the DNA end casts doubt on the J call. Germline-derived CDR1 and CDR2 are LGHNA and YNFKEQ. The CDR3 covers 15 residues. CDR3: CASSPRTSGKYEQYF. CDR3 sequence (DNA): TGTGCCAGCAGCCCCCGGACTAGCGGGAAATACGAGCAGTACTTC.

The rearrangement uses TRBV6-1 and TRBJ2-7; 7 bases line up with TRBD2. V lost 2 bases and J lost 3; bases outside the gene matches: 7. Germline loops: CDR1 MNHNS, CDR2 SASEGT. The CDR3 runs to 15 residues. In DNA, the CDR3 is TGTGCCAGCAGTGAACTGATAGCGGGTTTCTACGAGCAGTACTTC. Translating it yields CASSELIAGFYEQYF.

The chain links TRBV5-1 to TRBJ2-1, with 8 bases lining up with TRBD1. Germline values: CDR1 SGHRS, CDR2 YFSETQ. The CDR3 is made up of 15 amino acids. Losses at the gene ends were 0 bases for V and 5 bases for J; bases not matched to a gene: 4. The CDR3 spells CASSLGQGTHNEQFF. In DNA, the CDR3 is TGCGCCAGCAGCTTGGGACAGGGGACTCACAATGAGCAGTTCTTC.

The CDR3 spells CASSGQPNTGELFF. The CDR3 bases are TGTGCCAGCAGCGGACAACCGAACACCGGGGAGCTGTTTTTT. The chain couples TRBV9 to TRBJ2-2; D gene unclear. V shed 3 bases and J shed 0 bases, with 6 bases lying between them. Germline V CDR1 and CDR2: SGDLS, YYNGEE. The CDR3 has 14 amino acids.

V usage is TRBV27 and J usage is TRBJ2-5; TRBD2 matches 8 bases. The V gene's germline CDR1 is MNHEY and CDR2 SMNVEV (reference sequence). V lost 0 bases, J lost 3 bases, and 6 bases stayed unmatched. The CDR3 extends over 16 amino acids. The DNA for the CDR3 is TGTGCCAGCAGTTTATCGGGTGGAGCGGGAGAAGAGACCCAGTACTTC. Encoded protein: CASSLSGGAGEETQYF.

This clone was counted only a few times. The gene calls are TRBV6-1 and TRBJ1-4; the D is unclear. There are 14 residues in the CDR3. V gave up 6 bases and J gave up 2 bases, with 10 bases separating them. Per the germline V gene, CDR1 is MNHNS and CDR2 is SASEGT. The CDR3, as DNA: TGTGCCAGCAGGGACTTTCCTACTAATGAAAAACTGTTTTTT. This translates into CASRDFPTNEKLFF.

V and J are TRBV11-2 and TRBJ2-5; 8 bases align to TRBD2. CDR3 length: 16 residues. Germline loops: CDR1 SGHAT, CDR2 FQNNGV. The trim removed 3 bases at V and 1 base at J, leaving 7 bases unmatched. CDR3 nucleotide sequence: TGTGCCAGCAGCTTTAACCCTAGCGGGCCCCAAGAGACCCAGTACTTC. Residues: CASSFNPSGPQETQYF.

In DNA, the CDR3 is TGTGCCAGCAGCTGGACTGTAATAAATGAGCAGTTCTTC. Translation: CASSWTVINEQFF. This sequence joins TRBV11-3 and TRBJ2-1; weak D call: TRBD2 (5 bases). CDR1 is SGHNT, CDR2 YENEEA, per germline. V was cut by 4 bases and J by 7 bases, with 11 bases left in between. CDR3 size: 13 residues. Full variable domain (rest looked up from reference TRBV11-3 and TRBJ2-1): EAGVVQSPRYKIIEKKQPVAFWCNPISGHNTLYWYLQNLGQGPELLIRYENEEAVDDSQLPKDRFSAERLKGVDSTLKIQPAELGDSAVYLCASSWTVINEQFFGPGTRLTVL.

The V and J genes are TRBV10-1 and TRBJ2-7, with a weak D call TRBD1 (5 bases). CDR1 is WNHNN and CDR2 is SYGVQD in the germline V gene (reference sequence). Trimming stripped 0 bases from V and 11 bases from J, with 14 bases between. The CDR3 covers 13 residues. The CDR3 coding sequence is TGCGCCAGCAGTGAGTCCGATACGCGACAGAAGTACTTC. Translating gives CASSESDTRQKYF.

V and J are TRBV7-9 and TRBJ1-2; TRBD1 matches at 9 bases. The ends lost 4 bases at V and 4 bases at J; junction bases unmatched: 10. CDR3 size: 16 residues. Germline-derived CDR1 and CDR2 are SEHNR and FQNEAQ (reference sequence). The CDR3 DNA reads TGTGCCAGCAGCTACCCCCCCTCACAGGGGGCCTATGGCTACACCTTC. Its translation: CASSYPPSQGAYGYTF. Drawing the rest from reference TRBV7-9 and TRBJ1-2, the complete variable domain is DTGVSQNPRHKITKRGQNVTFRCDPISEHNRLYWYRQTLGQGPEFLTYFQNEAQLEKSRLLSDRFSAERPKGSFSTLEIQRTEQGDSAMYLCASSYPPSQGAYGYTFGSGTRLTVV.

The chain links TRBV9 to TRBJ2-3, with D maybe TRBD1 (6 bases). The CDR3 is 18 residues long. Germline-derived CDR1 and CDR2 are SGDLS and YYNGEE. Trimming cost V 0 bases and J 2 bases, with 19 bases left between them. Written as DNA, the CDR3 is TGTGCCAGCAGCGTAGACCCCGAGAGGGCAGGGGACACAGATACGCAGTATTTT. Amino acid sequence: CASSVDPERAGDTDTQYF. Supplemented by reference TRBV9 and TRBJ2-3, the full variable domain reads DSGVTQTPKHLITATGQRVTLRCSPRSGDLSVYWYQQSLDQGLQFLIQYYNGEERAKGNILERFSAQQFPDLHSELNLSSLELGDSALYFCASSVDPERAGDTDTQYFGPGTRLTVL.

The rearrangement links TRBV10-1 to TRBJ1-1, with D unresolved. The germline V gene encodes CDR1 WNHNN and CDR2 SYGVQD (reference sequence). The CDR3 covers 13 residues. Trimming took off 4 bases at V and 1 base at J, with 7 bases between the two ends. Written as DNA, the CDR3 is TGCGCCAGCAGTGTTTACTGGAACACTGAAGCTTTCTTT. It specifies CASSVYWNTEAFF.

The J gene is TRBJ1-1, the V gene TRBV5-1; TRBD1 is a possible D gene (5 bases). Germline assignment: CDR1 SGHRS and CDR2 YFSETQ. The CDR3 runs to 14 residues. Trimming removed 4 bases at V and 6 bases at J, with 16 bases between. For the CDR3, the DNA is TGCGCCAGCAGCCCGGAGATCGGGGGGGCTGAAGCTTTCTTT. Its translation: CASSPEIGGAEAFF.